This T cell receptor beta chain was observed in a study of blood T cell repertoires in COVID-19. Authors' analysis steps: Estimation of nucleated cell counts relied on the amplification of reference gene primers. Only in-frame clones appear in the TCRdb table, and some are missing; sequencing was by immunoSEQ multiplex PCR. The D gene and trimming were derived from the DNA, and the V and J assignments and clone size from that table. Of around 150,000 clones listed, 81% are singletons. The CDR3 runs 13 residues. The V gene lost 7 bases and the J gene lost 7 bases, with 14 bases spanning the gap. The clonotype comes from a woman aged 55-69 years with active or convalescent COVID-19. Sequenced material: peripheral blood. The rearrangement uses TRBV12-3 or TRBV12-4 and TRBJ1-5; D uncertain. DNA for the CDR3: TGTGCCAGCACCAAGGGAGAGGGACAGCCCCAGCATTTT. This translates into CASTKGEGQPQHF.